Shown below are 21 T cell receptor beta chains from a single sample sequenced in a study of cytomegalovirus exposure and HLA in healthy donors. Use of 60 Vbeta and 13 Jbeta primers characterized the PCR. TCRdb keeps only in-frame clones here, not all; method: immunoSEQ multiplex PCR. This table has under 200,000 clones, about 78% appearing once. Material: PBMCs. Receptors originate from a man aged 40-49 years in good health and CMV-seronegative.

The chain couples TRBV10-2 to TRBJ1-6, with D unclear. The germline CDR1 and CDR2 sequences are WSHSY and SAAADI. V lost 7 bases and J 0 bases, leaving 10 bases between the germline ends. The CDR3 loop spans 15 amino acids. As DNA, the CDR3 is TGCGCCAGCAAGACTGGAAGCTCCTATAATTCACCCCTCCACTTT. Protein product: CASKTGSSYNSPLHF.

The V and J genes are TRBV19 and TRBJ1-3; D possibly corresponds to TRBD1 (5 bases). The CDR3 has 14 residues. V lost 3 bases to trimming and J lost 1 base, with 7 bases between them. CDR1 is LNHDA and CDR2 is SQIVND in the germline V gene (reference sequence). CDR3 DNA sequence: TGTGCCAGTAGTATCAGGGAATCTGGAAACACCATATATTTT. This translates into CASSIRESGNTIYF.

The chain employs TRBV12-5 and TRBJ1-2; TRBD1 matches 8 bases. This CDR3 comprises 15 residues. With 6 bases clipped from V and 4 bases from J, the junction kept 10 bases outside the gene matches. The germline gives CDR1 LGHNT, CDR2 FRNRAP. The CDR3 here is CASGLQGAQIYGYTF. In DNA, the CDR3 is TGTGCTAGTGGACTTCAGGGGGCGCAGATCTATGGCTACACCTTC.

The chain recombines TRBV19 with TRBJ2-3, with D possibly TRBD1 on 5 matching bases. The V gene lost 7 bases and the J gene lost 0 bases, with 20 bases spanning the gap. The germline V gene has CDR1 LNHDA and CDR2 SQIVND (reference sequence). The CDR3 runs to 17 residues. For the CDR3, the DNA is TGTGCCAGTACCTCCCATGCCGGACAAACTAGCACAGATACGCAGTATTTT. This gives the protein CASTSHAGQTSTDTQYF.

The rearrangement joins TRBV7-2 to TRBJ1-2; the D gene is possibly TRBD1 (5 bases). Trimming removed 3 bases from V and 5 bases from J, with 13 bases in between. CDR3 size: 14 residues. The germline V gene has CDR1 SGHTA and CDR2 FQGNSA. The CDR3 protein is CASSFPGEGYGYTF. The CDR3 DNA reads TGTGCCAGCAGCTTTCCGGGGGAAGGTTATGGCTACACCTTC.

Notes on this clone: Distinct nucleotide sequences in the sample also encode this CDR3. The chain recombines TRBV5-4 with TRBJ2-5, with 9 bases lining up with TRBD1. The CDR3 contains 14 residues. Germline CDR1 reads SGHNT; CDR2 reads YYREEE (reference sequence). The junction had 1 base not matched to a gene; V was cut back by 2 bases and J by 2 bases. The CDR3 nucleotides read TGTGCCAGCAGCTTTGGGACAGGGCAAGAGACCCAGTACTTC. Residues: CASSFGTGQETQYF.

The gene calls are TRBV4-1 and TRBJ2-3; D is unresolved. The CDR3 has 14 amino acids. Germline V gene sequence: CDR1 MGHRA, CDR2 YSYEKL. The ends were cut back, 4 bases at V and 1 base at J, with 9 bases in the middle. The CDR3 loop reads CASSPRVRTDTQYF. CDR3 DNA: TGCGCCAGCAGCCCCCGGGTCCGCACAGATACGCAGTATTTT.

V is TRBV15 and J is TRBJ1-6; 9 bases agree with TRBD1. Germline V gene lookup returns CDR1 LNHNV and CDR2 YYDKDF (reference sequence). The CDR3 is 18 residues long. V shed 1 base and J 10 bases; nucleotides not matched to a gene: 14. CDR3 protein: CATSRAGTGLWEGSPLHF. The CDR3 coding sequence is TGTGCCACCAGCAGAGCCGGGACAGGGCTGTGGGAGGGGTCACCCCTCCACTTT. Using reference TRBV15 and TRBJ1-6 for the parts outside the CDR3, the full variable domain is DAMVIQNPRYQVTQFGKPVTLSCSQTLNHNVMYWYQQKSSQAPKLLFHYYDKDFNNEADTPDNFQSRRPNTSFCFLDIRSPGLGDTAMYLCATSRAGTGLWEGSPLHFGNGTRLTVT.

This clone was counted only a few times. The chain links TRBV12-5 to TRBJ1-1; maybe TRBD1 (5 bases). Germline V gene sequence: CDR1 LGHNT, CDR2 FRNRAP. CDR3 length equals 12 residues. The V and J ends lost 7 bases and 8 bases respectively, with 14 bases between them. CDR3 protein: CASAPHGGEAFF. In DNA, the CDR3 is TGTGCTAGTGCCCCACATGGGGGGGAAGCTTTCTTT.

CDR3 residues: CASTLTTGQGAGELFF. The CDR3 DNA reads TGTGCCAGCACCCTGACTACGGGACAGGGAGCCGGGGAGCTGTTTTTT. V is TRBV9 and J is TRBJ2-2; 9 nucleotides agree with TRBD1. The trim removed 6 bases at V and 6 bases at J, leaving 12 bases unmatched. Germline V gene sequence: CDR1 SGDLS, CDR2 YYNGEE. The CDR3 sequence is 16 residues long. Based on the CDR3 plus reference TRBV9 and TRBJ2-2, the full variable domain is DSGVTQTPKHLITATGQRVTLRCSPRSGDLSVYWYQQSLDQGLQFLIQYYNGEERAKGNILERFSAQQFPDLHSELNLSSLELGDSALYFCASTLTTGQGAGELFFGEGSRLTVL.

The rearrangement links TRBV7-6 to TRBJ2-1, with 9 nucleotides matching TRBD2. The CDR3 length is 15 residues. V dropped 4 bases and J dropped 5; count of bases not matched to a gene: 6. Germline V gene sequence: CDR1 SGHVS, CDR2 FNYEAQ. The CDR3 DNA reads as TGTGCCAGCAGCTCCCCGGGACTAGCCCACAATGAGCAGTTCTTC. Amino acid sequence: CASSSPGLAHNEQFF.

This chain uses TRBV19 with TRBJ1-2; D possibly corresponds to TRBD1 (6 bases). CDR3 length: 14 amino acids. The ends were cut back, 8 bases at V and 4 bases at J, with 17 bases in the middle. Germline CDR1 LNHDA, CDR2 SQIVND (reference sequence). The CDR3 DNA reads TGTGCCAGTCAGAGACAGGCGCTACTCTATGGCTACACCTTC. Its protein is CASQRQALLYGYTF.

The sample holds one count of this clone. The gene calls are TRBV12-5 and TRBJ1-1; TRBD1 matches at 11 bases. CDR3 length: 15 residues. CDR1 is LGHNT and CDR2 is FRNRAP in the germline V gene. V shed 7 bases, J shed 5 bases, and the junction held 9 bases outside the gene matches. The DNA of the CDR3 is TGTGCTAGTGTCCTAGGACAGGGGGCGCGGACTGAAGCTTTCTTT. The encoded protein is CASVLGQGARTEAFF. Full variable domain (rest looked up from reference TRBV12-5 and TRBJ1-1): DARVTQTPRHKVTEMGQEVTMRCQPILGHNTVFWYRQTMMQGLELLAYFRNRAPLDDSGMPKDRFSAEMPDATLATLKIQPSEPRDSAVYFCASVLGQGARTEAFFGQGTRLTVV.

The sample holds one count of this clone. The gene calls are TRBV18 and TRBJ2-1; 8 nucleotides line up with TRBD1. CDR1 is KGHSH and CDR2 is LQKENI in the germline V gene. The CDR3 loop spans 15 amino acids. The junction had 2 bases not matched to a gene; V was cut back by 0 bases and J by 4 bases. The CDR3 spells CASSPPTGAYNEQFF. CDR3 in DNA: TGTGCCAGCTCACCACCGACAGGGGCTTACAATGAGCAGTTCTTC. Drawing the rest from reference TRBV18 and TRBJ2-1, the complete variable domain is NAGVMQNPRHLVRRRGQEARLRCSPMKGHSHVYWYRQLPEEGLKFMVYLQKENIIDESGMPKERFSAEFPKEGPSILRIQQVVRGDSAAYFCASSPPTGAYNEQFFGPGTRLTVL.

The rearrangement links TRBV27 to TRBJ2-1, with 7 positions matching TRBD1. The CDR3 spans 14 residues. V dropped 6 bases and J dropped 3; count of bases not matched to a gene: 5. Germline V CDR1 and CDR2: MNHEY, SMNVEV (reference sequence). The CDR3 DNA is TGTGCCAGCAGAAGCCGGGACAGCTACAATGAGCAGTTCTTC. This encodes CASRSRDSYNEQFF.

The J gene is TRBJ2-7, the V gene TRBV6-5, with D unclear. The CDR3 contains 12 residues. V dropped 6 bases and J dropped 3 bases, with 9 bases sitting between them. Looked up from germline, CDR1 is MNHEY and CDR2 is SVGAGI. Here the CDR3 DNA reads TGTGCCAGCAGCCCTGCGTACTACGAGCAGTACTTC. Translated, it gives CASSPAYYEQYF.

The CDR3 DNA follows: TGTGCCAGCAGCAACCAAGACAGGGGTTTAACTGAAGCTTTCTTT. It specifies CASSNQDRGLTEAFF. The chain uses TRBV21-1 and TRBJ1-1; TRBD1 was called by the table and not checked on the DNA. TRBV21-1 is termed a pseudogene. CDR3 size: 15 residues.

The V call is TRBV6-8, the J call TRBJ2-3; a possible D gene is TRBD1 (6 bases). V was cut by 6 bases and J by 1 base, with 11 bases left in between. The CDR3 is made up of 14 amino acids. In germline, CDR1 is MNHGY, CDR2 SAAAGT. The CDR3 loop is CASSRDNGTDTQYF. CDR3 DNA sequence: TGTGCCAGCAGCCGGGACAATGGCACAGATACGCAGTATTTT.

The gene calls are TRBV6-1 and TRBJ1-2, with 7 bases fitting TRBD1. The germline V gene encodes CDR1 MNHNS and CDR2 SASEGT. V dropped 7 bases and J dropped 2; count of bases not matched to a gene: 7. This CDR3 has 14 residues. CDR3 sequence (DNA): TGTGCCAGCACTCCGGGACAGACGAACTATGGCTACACCTTC. It specifies CASTPGQTNYGYTF.

A few counts support this clone. Here the CDR3 DNA reads TGCGCCAGCAGCTTTGAGGATACGCAGTATTTT. Translating it yields CASSFEDTQYF. The rearrangement links TRBV5-1 to TRBJ2-3; no clear D gene. The CDR3 totals 11 residues. Germline values: CDR1 SGHRS, CDR2 YFSETQ. The V and J ends lost 2 bases and 6 bases respectively, with 4 bases between them.

This clone was observed a few times. The chain uses TRBV25-1 and TRBJ1-6; perhaps TRBD1 as D (6 bases). V was trimmed by 5 bases and J by 7 bases, leaving 12 bases between them. The length of the CDR3 is 14 residues. Germline CDR1 reads MGHDK; CDR2 reads SYGVNS. In nucleotides, the CDR3 is TGTGCCAGCAGTCCACAGGGTCGGAATTCACCCCTCCACTTT. Translating it yields CASSPQGRNSPLHF.